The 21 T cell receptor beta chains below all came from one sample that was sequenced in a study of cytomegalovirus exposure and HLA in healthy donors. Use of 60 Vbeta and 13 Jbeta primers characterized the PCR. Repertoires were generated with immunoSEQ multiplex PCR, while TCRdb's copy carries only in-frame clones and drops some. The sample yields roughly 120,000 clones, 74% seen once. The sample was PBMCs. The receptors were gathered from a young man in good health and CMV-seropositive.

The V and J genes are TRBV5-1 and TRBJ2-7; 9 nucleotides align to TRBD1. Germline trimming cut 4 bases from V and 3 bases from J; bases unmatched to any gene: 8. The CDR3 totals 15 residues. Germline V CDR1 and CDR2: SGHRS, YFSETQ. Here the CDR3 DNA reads TGCGCCAGCAGCCTTTCCGGGACAGGGATCTACGAGCAGTACTTC. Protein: CASSLSGTGIYEQYF.

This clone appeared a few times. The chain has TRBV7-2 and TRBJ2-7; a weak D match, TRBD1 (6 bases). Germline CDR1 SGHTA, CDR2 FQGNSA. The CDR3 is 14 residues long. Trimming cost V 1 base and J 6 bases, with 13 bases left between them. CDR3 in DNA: TGTGCCAGCAGCTTAGTTCAGGGGCTGGGCGAGCAGTACTTC. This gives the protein CASSLVQGLGEQYF.

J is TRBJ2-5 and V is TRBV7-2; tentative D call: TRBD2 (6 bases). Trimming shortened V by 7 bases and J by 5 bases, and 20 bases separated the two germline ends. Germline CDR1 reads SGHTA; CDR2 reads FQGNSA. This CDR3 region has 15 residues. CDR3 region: CASTSQGLSRETQYF. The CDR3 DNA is TGTGCCAGCACGTCGCAGGGACTCTCCAGGGAGACCCAGTACTTC.

CDR3 DNA sequence: TGCGCCAGCAGCCAAGAAGGTAGCTTGAGCTCTGGAAACACCATATATTTT. Its translation: CASSQEGSLSSGNTIYF. The gene calls are TRBV4-1 and TRBJ1-3; D is uncertain. Deletions cut 0 bases from V and 0 bases from J, with 12 bases between. The germline V gene has CDR1 MGHRA and CDR2 YSYEKL. The CDR3 runs to 17 residues.

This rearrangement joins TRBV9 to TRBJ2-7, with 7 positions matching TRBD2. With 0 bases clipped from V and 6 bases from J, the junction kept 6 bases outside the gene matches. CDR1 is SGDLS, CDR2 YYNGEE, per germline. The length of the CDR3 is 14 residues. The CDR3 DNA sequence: TGTGCCAGCAGCGTAGATGTACTAGCGAGCGAGCAGTACTTC. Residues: CASSVDVLASEQYF. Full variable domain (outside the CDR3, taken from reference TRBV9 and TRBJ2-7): DSGVTQTPKHLITATGQRVTLRCSPRSGDLSVYWYQQSLDQGLQFLIQYYNGEERAKGNILERFSAQQFPDLHSELNLSSLELGDSALYFCASSVDVLASEQYFGPGTRLTVT.

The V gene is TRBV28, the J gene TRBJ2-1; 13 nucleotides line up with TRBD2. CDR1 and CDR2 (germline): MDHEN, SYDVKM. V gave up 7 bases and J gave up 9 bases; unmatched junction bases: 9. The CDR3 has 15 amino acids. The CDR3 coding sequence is TGTGCCAGCAATCCACTAGCGGGGGGGTGGAGTGAGCAGTTCTTC. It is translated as CASNPLAGGWSEQFF.

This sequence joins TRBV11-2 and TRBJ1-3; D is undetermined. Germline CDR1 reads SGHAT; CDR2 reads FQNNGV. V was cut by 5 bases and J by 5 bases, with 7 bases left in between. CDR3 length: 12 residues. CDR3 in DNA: TGTGCCAGCAGCCTATTTAGAAACACCATATATTTT. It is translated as CASSLFRNTIYF.

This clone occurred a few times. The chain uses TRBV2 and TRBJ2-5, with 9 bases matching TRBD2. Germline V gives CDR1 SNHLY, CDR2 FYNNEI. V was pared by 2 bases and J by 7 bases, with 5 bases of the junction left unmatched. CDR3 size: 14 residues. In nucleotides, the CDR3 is TGTGCCAGCAGTGAATCCGCGGGGGGGCGGACCCAGTACTTC. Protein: CASSESAGGRTQYF.

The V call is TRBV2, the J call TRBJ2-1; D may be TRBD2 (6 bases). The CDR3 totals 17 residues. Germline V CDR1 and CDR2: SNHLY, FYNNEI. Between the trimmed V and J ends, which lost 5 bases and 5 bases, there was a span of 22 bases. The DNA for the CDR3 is TGTGCCAGCAGTACCCCGGGACTCCACTTGCTTAACAATGAGCAGTTCTTC. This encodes CASSTPGLHLLNNEQFF.

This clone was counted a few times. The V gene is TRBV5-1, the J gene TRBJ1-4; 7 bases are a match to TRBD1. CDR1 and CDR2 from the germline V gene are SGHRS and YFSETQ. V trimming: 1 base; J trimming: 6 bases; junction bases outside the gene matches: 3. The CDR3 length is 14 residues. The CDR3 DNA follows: TGCGCCAGCAGCTTGTCAGGGGGTGATGAAAAACTGTTTTTT. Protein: CASSLSGGDEKLFF.

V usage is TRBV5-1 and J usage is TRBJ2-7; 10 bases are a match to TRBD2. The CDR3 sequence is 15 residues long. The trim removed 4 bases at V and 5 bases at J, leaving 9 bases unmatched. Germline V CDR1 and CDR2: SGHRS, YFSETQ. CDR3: CASSEERGGRNEQYF. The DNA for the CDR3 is TGCGCCAGCAGCGAGGAGCGGGGGGGCAGAAACGAGCAGTACTTC.

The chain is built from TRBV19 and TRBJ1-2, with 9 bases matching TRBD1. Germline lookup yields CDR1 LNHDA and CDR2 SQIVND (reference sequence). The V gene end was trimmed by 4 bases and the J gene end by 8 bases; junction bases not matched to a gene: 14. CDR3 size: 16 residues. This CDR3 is CASSTHTGTGNRGYTF. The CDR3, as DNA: TGTGCCAGTAGTACCCATACCGGGACAGGGAACAGAGGCTACACCTTC.

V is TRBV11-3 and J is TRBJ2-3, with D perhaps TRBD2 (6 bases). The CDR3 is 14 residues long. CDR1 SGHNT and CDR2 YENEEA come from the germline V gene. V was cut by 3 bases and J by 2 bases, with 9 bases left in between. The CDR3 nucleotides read TGTGCCAGCAGCTTCGGGGGTTTCACAGATACGCAGTATTTT. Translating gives CASSFGGFTDTQYF.

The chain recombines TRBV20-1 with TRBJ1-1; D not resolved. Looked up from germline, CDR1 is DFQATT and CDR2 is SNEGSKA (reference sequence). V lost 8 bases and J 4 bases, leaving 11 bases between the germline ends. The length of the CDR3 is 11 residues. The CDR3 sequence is CSQLTTTEAFF. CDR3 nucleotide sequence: TGCAGTCAACTCACCACCACTGAAGCTTTCTTT.

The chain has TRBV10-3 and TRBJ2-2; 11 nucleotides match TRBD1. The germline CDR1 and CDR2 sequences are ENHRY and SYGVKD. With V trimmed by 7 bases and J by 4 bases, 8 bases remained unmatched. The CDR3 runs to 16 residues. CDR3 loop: CAITGTGTGGTGELFF. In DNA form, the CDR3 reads TGTGCCATCACGGGGACCGGGACAGGGGGCACCGGGGAGCTGTTTTTT.

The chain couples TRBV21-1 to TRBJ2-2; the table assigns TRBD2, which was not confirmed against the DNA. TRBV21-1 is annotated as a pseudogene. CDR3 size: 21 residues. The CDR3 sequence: CASSTPRRRPRSRGRDGELFF. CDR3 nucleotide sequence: TGTGCCAGCAGCACGCCTCGGCGTCGCCCGCGATCACGGGGTCGAGACGGGGAGCTGTTTTTT.

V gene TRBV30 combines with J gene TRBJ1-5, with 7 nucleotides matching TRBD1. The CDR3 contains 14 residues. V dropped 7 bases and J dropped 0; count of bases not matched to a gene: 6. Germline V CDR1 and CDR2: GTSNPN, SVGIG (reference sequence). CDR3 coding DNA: TGTGCCTCATCCGACAGGGCTAGCAATCAGCCCCAGCATTTT. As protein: CASSDRASNQPQHF.

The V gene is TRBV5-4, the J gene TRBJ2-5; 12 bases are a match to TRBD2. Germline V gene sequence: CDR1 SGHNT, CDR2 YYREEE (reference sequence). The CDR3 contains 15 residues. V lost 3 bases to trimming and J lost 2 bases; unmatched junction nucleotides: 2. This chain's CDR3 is CASSSGTSGQETQYF. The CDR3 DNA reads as TGTGCCAGCAGCTCGGGGACTAGCGGGCAAGAGACCCAGTACTTC.

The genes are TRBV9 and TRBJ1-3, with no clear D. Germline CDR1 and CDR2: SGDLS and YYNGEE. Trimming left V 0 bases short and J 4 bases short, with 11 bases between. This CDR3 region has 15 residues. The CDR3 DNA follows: TGTGCCAGCAGCGTAGAATCGGGAGTCGGAAACACCATATATTTT. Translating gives CASSVESGVGNTIYF.

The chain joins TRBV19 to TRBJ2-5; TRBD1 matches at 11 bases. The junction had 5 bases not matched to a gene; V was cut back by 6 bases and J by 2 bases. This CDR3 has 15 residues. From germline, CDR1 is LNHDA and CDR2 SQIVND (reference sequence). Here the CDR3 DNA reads TGTGCCAGTAGCTTAGGGACAGGGGGGCAAGAGACCCAGTACTTC. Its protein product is CASSLGTGGQETQYF.

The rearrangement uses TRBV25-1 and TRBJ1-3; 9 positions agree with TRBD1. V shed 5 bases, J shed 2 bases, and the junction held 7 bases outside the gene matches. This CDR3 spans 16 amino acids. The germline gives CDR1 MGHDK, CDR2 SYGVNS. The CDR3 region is CASSRAGTGTGNTIYF. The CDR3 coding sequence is TGTGCCAGCAGTCGCGCCGGGACAGGGACTGGAAACACCATATATTTT. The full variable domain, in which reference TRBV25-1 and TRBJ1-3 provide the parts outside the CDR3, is EADIYQTPRYLVIGTGKKITLECSQTMGHDKMYWYQQDPGMELHLIHYSYGVNSTEKGDLSSESTVSRIRTEHFPLTLESARPSHTSQYLCASSRAGTGTGNTIYFGEGSWLTVV.